The clone carrying this T cell receptor beta chain was recorded once. This specimen comes from a study of blood T cell repertoires in COVID-19. Study as a whole: Some COVID-19 samples were acute and others convalescent; all came from the United States, Italy and Spain. PBMCs, B-cell-depleted T cells, or T cells were the source of the cDNA or gDNA that made up the material.

Germline-derived CDR1 and CDR2 are MNHEY and SVGEGT. The CDR3 runs 15 residues. V dropped 5 bases and J dropped 4 bases, with 16 bases sitting between them. Authors' data handling: Nucleated cell number was recorded as an estimate derived from reference gene primer amplification. Measured with immunoSEQ multiplex PCR; TCRdb has only the in-frame clones, and not every one. The V and J calls and clone size are taken from that table; D and trimming were inferred from the DNA. The data contain approximately 98,000 clones, about 80% of them seen just once; the ten biggest clones take up less than 5%. The sequence came from a woman aged 70 to 79 with acute or convalescent COVID-19. The chain uses TRBV6-2 or TRBV6-3 and TRBJ2-3, with D tentatively TRBD2 (7 bases). The sequenced sample was peripheral blood. Here the CDR3 DNA reads TGTGCCAGCAGTCCCACGAGGGGGGGCCCAGATACGCAGTATTTT. Its translation: CASSPTRGGPDTQYF.